This T cell receptor (beta chain) emerged from a study of blood T cell repertoires in COVID-19. Across the whole study: The study drew acute and convalescent COVID-19 samples from the United States, Italy and Spain. T cells, B-cell-depleted T cells, or PBMCs supplied cDNA or gDNA.

The germline V gene has CDR1 SGHNT and CDR2 YYREEE (reference sequence). After removal of 4 bases from V and 5 bases from J, the junction contained 7 bases not matched to a gene. The CDR3 consists of 15 residues. Original data processing: Estimation of nucleated cell counts was performed using reference gene primer amplification. Libraries were prepared by immunoSEQ multiplex PCR; TCRdb keeps only in-frame clonotypes and omits some of them. V and J calls and clone size follow that table, whereas D and trimming were derived from the DNA. The sample records some 180,000 clones, around four fifths being singletons.

The chain combines TRBV5-4 with TRBJ2-1; 9 nucleotides line up with TRBD1. Sequenced: peripheral blood. The sequence derives from a woman at least 80 years old with acute or convalescent COVID-19. The CDR3 coding sequence is TGTGCCAGCAGCCCTCCGGGACAGGGAAACAATGAGCAGTTCTTC. Protein: CASSPPGQGNNEQFF.